The entry below describes one TCR beta chain. Antigen specificity is unknown. TCRdb reanalyzed the 5' RACE reads and collapses them to one entry per CDR3 protein, without DNA. The sample has under 500,000 distinct CDR3 sequences. The data were obtained in a study of T cells expressing NK-cell markers. Across the whole study: Source material for TCR beta repertoires consisted of sorted CD3+CD56+NKG2C+, CD3+CD56+NKG2C- and CD3+CD56-NKG2C+ T cells.

General study results and limits: Dominant NKG2C+ clonotypes accounted for roughly 1.0-7.0% of CD8+ T cells in a handful of donors. Where a few donors were concerned, these clonotypes also led the CD3+CD56-NKG2C+ fraction.

The receptor's source is a woman between 18 and 75 years old in good health. What was sequenced was blood T cells: a sorted CD56 or NKG2C T cell subset, CD4+ or CD8+ T cells, or bulk PBMC T cells (not recorded which).

The CDR3 loop is CASSLGQTVNSPLHF. The chain has TRBV7-9 and TRBJ1-6; TCRdb's D call, TRBD1, is unchecked because there is no DNA. This CDR3 comprises 15 residues. Per germline, CDR1 SEHNR and CDR2 FQNEAQ (reference sequence).